These 2 T cell receptor beta chains were all obtained from the same sample, sequenced in a study of blood T cell repertoires in COVID-19. Libraries were prepared by immunoSEQ multiplex PCR; TCRdb keeps only in-frame clonotypes and omits some of them. The sample shows hundreds of thousands of clones, 70% to 90% of them seen only once. The sequenced material came from PBMCs or T cells enriched from blood (not recorded which). The source of these receptors is a man aged 50-59 years who had been exposed to COVID-19.

Only one count was recorded for this clone. The chain has TRBV11-3 and TRBJ2-3, with 10 bases identical to TRBD1. CDR1 and CDR2 from the germline V gene are SGHNT and YENEEA. This CDR3 is built from 14 residues. The V gene end was trimmed by 8 bases and the J gene end by 3 bases; junction bases not matched to a gene: 5. CDR3 bases: TGTGCCAGCCGTAGACAGGGGGCGACAGATACGCAGTATTTT. Translated, it gives CASRRQGATDTQYF.

This clone came up once. The chain is built from TRBV10-3 and TRBJ1-3, with TRBD1 as a possible D gene (6 bases). Trimming stripped 7 bases from V and 0 bases from J, with 16 bases between. CDR1 is ENHRY, CDR2 SYGVKD, per germline. This CDR3 has 16 amino acids. This CDR3 reads CAINDPGGASGNTIYF. CDR3 sequence (DNA): TGTGCCATCAATGATCCCGGGGGGGCCTCTGGAAACACCATATATTTT.